This T cell receptor (beta chain) was sequenced for a study of T-cell reconstitution after alpha-beta-depleted transplantation in children. For TCRbeta, the library was prepared with unique molecular identifiers. Using its own MiXCR run on the PCR reads, TCRdb lists one record per CDR3 protein. The data show some 390,000 distinct CDR3 sequences, 20% seen once. This clonotype was observed a handful of times. CDR3 length: 11 amino acids. V shed 6 bases and J shed 3 bases, with 7 bases lying between them. Germline values: CDR1 DFQATT, CDR2 SNEGSKA (reference sequence). The receptor's source is a human donor who donated a stem cell graft to a child with acute myeloid leukemia. V gene TRBV20-1 combines with J gene TRBJ2-3; D is undetermined. The sample was PBMCs from the stem cell graft donor, taken from the stem cell graft. The CDR3 nucleotides read TGCAGTGCCAGCAAGACAGATACGCAGTATTTT. It codes for CSASKTDTQYF.